This T cell receptor beta chain was identified during a study of blood T cell repertoires in COVID-19. As for the study in general: Specimens from acute and convalescent COVID-19 originated in the United States, Italy and Spain. Sources were T cells, B-cell-depleted T cells, or PBMCs; the material itself was cDNA or gDNA.

Sequencing used immunoSEQ multiplex PCR; TCRdb keeps in-frame clones, though not all of them. The sample includes some 160,000 clones, under 85% of them seen just once. The specimen was peripheral blood. The TCR originated in a man between 65 and 85 years old who had recovered from COVID-19.

The CDR3 sequence is CASSVGPGGSANTQYF. The CDR3 DNA follows: TGTGCCAGCAGCGTAGGCCCGGGCGGGAGTGCTAATACGCAGTATTTT. The V and J genes are TRBV9 and TRBJ2-3; 7 positions match TRBD2. J was trimmed by 7 bases and V by 0 bases; bases with no gene match: 11. Per the germline V gene, CDR1 is SGDLS and CDR2 is YYNGEE. This CDR3 has 16 amino acids.